The clone carrying this T cell receptor beta chain was counted only a few times. Its antigen is unidentified. CDR1 and CDR2 (germline): MDHEN, SYDVKM. V was shortened by 9 bases and J by 8 bases, with 14 bases between the two germline ends. This CDR3 comprises 12 residues. These data originate in a study of identical twins. TCRdb re-called the 5' RACE reads through MiXCR, storing one row per CDR3 protein. The top ten clones hold 6% to 8.5% of a sample with roughly 280,000 distinct CDR3 sequences, around 9.7% of them seen once. Study outcomes and limitations: The authors drew conclusions from cross-sectional statistical analysis rather than following the same donors.

The same sample was also used in a study of yellow fever vaccine responses in identical twins.

The sequence was collected from a woman between 18 and 29 years old in good health. Sequencing input: CD8+ T cells sorted from blood. The chain employs TRBV28 and TRBJ2-1; weak D call: TRBD2 (5 bases). The DNA for the CDR3 is TGTGCCAGTAGCACACGGGGAGATGAGCAGTTCTTC. Its translation: CASSTRGDEQFF.